Listed below are T cell receptor beta chains from one sample, sequenced in a study of cytomegalovirus exposure and HLA in healthy donors. Data came from immunoSEQ multiplex PCR; TCRdb stores just in-frame clones and leaves some out. Of some 95,000 clones in the sample, 60% to 80% were seen once. The specimen was PBMCs. These receptors all stem from a man in his fifties in good health and CMV-seropositive. The CDR3 runs from the conserved cysteine through the conserved F or W. The order of the fields is clone size, V gene, J gene, D gene, CDR3 protein, CDR3 DNA. The D gene is left open where the match is weak. Part of the rows lack a size; the others show once, few, many or a class for expanded clones.

size: NA
V: TRBV5-8
J: TRBJ1-4
D: NA
CDR3: CASSLWSGTNEKLFF
DNA: TGTGCCAGCAGCCTCTGGTCAGGGACTAATGAAAAACTGTTTTTT

size: NA
V: TRBV18
J: TRBJ2-2
D: TRBD1
CDR3: CASSPWDSLTGELFF
DNA: TGTGCCAGCTCACCTTGGGACAGCTTGACCGGGGAGCTGTTTTTT

size: NA
V: TRBV30
J: TRBJ1-2
D: TRBD1
CDR3: CAWSVRTGRPHTF
DNA: TGTGCCTGGAGTGTTAGGACAGGGCGCCCCCACACCTTC

size: NA
V: TRBV29-1
J: TRBJ2-5
D: NA
CDR3: CSVEESTGVLETQYF
DNA: TGCAGCGTTGAAGAGAGCACGGGAGTCCTAGAGACCCAGTACTTC

size: NA
V: TRBV9
J: TRBJ1-6
D: NA
CDR3: CASSPTKMRNRVTKSPLHF
DNA: TGTGCCAGCAGCCCGACCAAGATGCGAAACAGGGTAACAAAGTCACCCCTCCACTTT

size: NA
V: TRBV27
J: TRBJ1-2
D: NA
CDR3: CASSLSGGYGYTF
DNA: TGTGCCAGCAGTTTATCAGGGGGCTATGGCTACACCTTC

size: few
V: TRBV19
J: TRBJ2-7
D: NA
CDR3: CASNGDNYEQYF
DNA: TGTGCCAGTAACGGGGACAACTACGAGCAGTACTTC

size: NA
V: TRBV11-3
J: TRBJ2-7
D: NA
CDR3: CASSRGGESYEQYF
DNA: TGTGCCAGCAGTCGCGGGGGCGAATCCTACGAGCAGTACTTC

size: NA
V: TRBV4-3
J: TRBJ1-1
D: NA
CDR3: CASSQDSHFSRGGITEAFF
DNA: TGCGCCAGCAGCCAGGACAGCCATTTTTCCAGGGGTGGTATAACTGAAGCTTTCTTT

size: NA
V: TRBV1
J: TRBJ2-7
D: NA
CDR3: CTSSQVLADYYEQYF
DNA: TGCACCAGCAGCCAAGTACTAGCGGATTACTACGAGCAGTACTTC

size: NA
V: TRBV28
J: TRBJ1-1
D: TRBD1
CDR3: CASTRTGLNTEAFF
DNA: TGTGCCAGCACCCGGACAGGGCTGAACACTGAAGCTTTCTTT

size: NA
V: TRBV7-2
J: TRBJ2-7
D: TRBD2
CDR3: CASSLVPGGEQYF
DNA: TGTGCCAGCAGCTTAGTCCCGGGAGGCGAGCAGTACTTC

size: NA
V: TRBV15
J: TRBJ1-1
D: NA
CDR3: CATSPGVHMNTEAFF
DNA: TGTGCCACCAGTCCGGGGGTCCATATGAACACTGAAGCTTTCTTT

size: NA
V: TRBV5-1
J: TRBJ2-1
D: NA
CDR3: CASSLDIEQFF
DNA: TGCGCCAGCAGCTTGGATATTGAGCAGTTCTTC

size: once
V: TRBV13
J: TRBJ1-2
D: TRBD1
CDR3: CASSSGQGGGYTF
DNA: TGTGCCAGCAGCTCGGGACAGGGAGGAGGCTACACCTTC

size: NA
V: TRBV18
J: TRBJ1-5
D: NA
CDR3: CASSLGENNQPQHF
DNA: TGTGCCAGCTCACTCGGGGAGAACAATCAGCCCCAGCATTTT

size: NA
V: TRBV5-1
J: TRBJ2-5
D: TRBD1
CDR3: CASRSVVTGTQETQYF
DNA: TGCGCCAGCAGATCAGTAGTGACAGGGACGCAAGAGACCCAGTACTTC

size: NA
V: TRBV9
J: TRBJ2-3
D: NA
CDR3: CASSPTGGYTQYF
DNA: TGTGCCAGCTCCCCGACCGGAGGGTATACGCAGTATTTT

size: few
V: TRBV18
J: TRBJ2-3
D: NA
CDR3: CASSELRPDTQYF
DNA: TGTGCCAGCTCCGAGCTACGCCCAGATACGCAGTATTTT

size: NA
V: TRBV29-1
J: TRBJ2-7
D: TRBD1
CDR3: CSVEASGGGEQYF
DNA: TGCAGCGTTGAAGCATCAGGGGGTGGTGAGCAGTACTTC

size: NA
V: TRBV6-5
J: TRBJ2-1
D: TRBD2
CDR3: CASSHSGGAYEQFF
DNA: TGTGCCAGCAGCCATAGCGGGGGGGCTTATGAGCAGTTCTTC

size: NA
V: TRBV18
J: TRBJ2-1
D: NA
CDR3: CASSPPEGEQFF
DNA: TGTGCCAGCTCACCACCAGAGGGTGAGCAGTTCTTC

size: NA
V: TRBV11-3
J: TRBJ2-5
D: NA
CDR3: CASSLRHIQETQYF
DNA: TGTGCCAGCAGCTTACGACATATTCAAGAGACCCAGTACTTC

size: NA
V: TRBV19
J: TRBJ1-1
D: NA
CDR3: CASSKLLNTEAFF
DNA: TGTGCCAGTAGTAAACTTTTGAACACTGAAGCTTTCTTT

size: once
V: TRBV19
J: TRBJ1-3
D: NA
CDR3: CASSTTGGNTIYF
DNA: TGTGCCAGTAGTACCACAGGGGGAAACACCATATATTTT

size: few
V: TRBV30
J: TRBJ2-5
D: NA
CDR3: CARANQETQYF
DNA: TGTGCCCGAGCCAATCAAGAGACCCAGTACTTC

size: NA
V: TRBV5-1
J: TRBJ2-2
D: TRBD2
CDR3: CASSLASGDTGELFF
DNA: TGCGCCAGCAGCTTGGCTAGCGGGGACACCGGGGAGCTGTTTTTT

size: NA
V: TRBV27
J: TRBJ2-5
D: TRBD1
CDR3: CASSLSGTGLETQYF
DNA: TGTGCCAGCAGTTTGTCTGGGACAGGGTTGGAGACCCAGTACTTC

size: NA
V: TRBV27
J: TRBJ1-6
D: NA
CDR3: CASSLPRGDNSPLNF
DNA: TGTGCCAGCTCCCTTCCTAGGGGCGATAATTCACCCCTCAACTTT

size: NA
V: TRBV11-1
J: TRBJ1-6
D: NA
CDR3: CASAQGTYNSPLHF
DNA: TGTGCCAGCGCACAGGGAACTTATAATTCACCCCTCCACTTT

size: NA
V: TRBV5-6
J: TRBJ1-1
D: TRBD1
CDR3: CASSLRGQGGRAEAFF
DNA: TGTGCCAGCAGCTTGCGGGGACAGGGGGGGAGGGCTGAAGCTTTCTTT

size: few
V: TRBV6-5
J: TRBJ2-7
D: TRBD1
CDR3: CASSYSWTGGSYEQYF
DNA: TGTGCCAGCAGTTACTCTTGGACAGGGGGCTCCTACGAGCAGTACTTC

size: NA
V: TRBV5-8
J: TRBJ1-2
D: NA
CDR3: CASSPGGFGYTF
DNA: TGTGCCAGCAGCCCGGGAGGGTTTGGCTACACCTTC

size: NA
V: TRBV12-5
J: TRBJ2-5
D: NA
CDR3: CASGLSYRPGETQYF
DNA: TGTGCTAGTGGTTTGAGCTATCGACCCGGGGAGACCCAGTACTTC

size: NA
V: TRBV4-2
J: TRBJ2-5
D: NA
CDR3: CASSITRGRETQYF
DNA: TGTGCCAGCAGCATAACCAGGGGTCGAGAGACCCAGTACTTC

size: NA
V: TRBV2
J: TRBJ2-5
D: TRBD1
CDR3: CASSEQGALRETQYF
DNA: TGTGCCAGCAGTGAACAGGGGGCGCTGAGAGAGACCCAGTACTTC

size: NA
V: TRBV29-1
J: TRBJ1-2
D: TRBD1
CDR3: CSVRQGRNYGYPF
DNA: TGCAGCGTCAGACAGGGGCGAAACTATGGCTACCCCTTC

size: once
V: TRBV5-1
J: TRBJ2-3
D: NA
CDR3: CASSLSPGTDTQYF
DNA: TGCGCCAGCAGCTTGTCGCCGGGCACAGATACGCAGTATTTT

size: NA
V: TRBV27
J: TRBJ1-2
D: NA
CDR3: CASGGARGYTF
DNA: TGTGCCAGCGGGGGGGCGCGAGGCTACACCTTC

size: NA
V: TRBV7-3
J: TRBJ1-6
D: TRBD1
CDR3: CASSETGARSPLHF
DNA: TGTGCCAGCAGCGAGACAGGGGCACGGTCACCCCTCCACTTT

size: once
V: TRBV18
J: TRBJ2-1
D: TRBD2
CDR3: CASSPGAGGYYNEQFF
DNA: TGTGCCAGCTCACCGGGCGCGGGGGGATACTACAATGAGCAGTTCTTC